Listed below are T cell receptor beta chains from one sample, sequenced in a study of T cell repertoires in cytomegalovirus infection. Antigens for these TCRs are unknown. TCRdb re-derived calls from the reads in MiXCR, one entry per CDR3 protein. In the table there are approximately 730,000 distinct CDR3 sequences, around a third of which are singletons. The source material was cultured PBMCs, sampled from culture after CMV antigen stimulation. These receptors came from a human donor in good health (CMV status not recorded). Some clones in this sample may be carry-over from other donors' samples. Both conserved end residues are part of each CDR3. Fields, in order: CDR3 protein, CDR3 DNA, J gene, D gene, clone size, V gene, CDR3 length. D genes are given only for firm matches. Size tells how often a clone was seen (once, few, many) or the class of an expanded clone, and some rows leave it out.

CAWSVRSGRGYTF TGTGCCTGGAGTGTAAGGTCAGGCCGGGGCTACACCTTC TRBJ1-2 NA NA TRBV30 13
CASSISRGAPPDTQYF TGTGCCAGTAGTATAAGTAGGGGGGCACCACCAGATACGCAGTATTTT TRBJ2-3 NA few TRBV19 16
CASSRDGMTSGYNEQFF TGTGCCAGCAGCCGGGACGGTATGACTAGCGGCTACAATGAGCAGTTCTTC TRBJ2-1 TRBD2 few TRBV7-2 17
CSASSITGASYEQYF TGCAGTGCTAGTTCCATTACGGGAGCTTCCTACGAGCAGTACTTC TRBJ2-7 NA few TRBV20-1 15
CASSFEQGAYNSPLHF TGTGCCAGTAGTTTCGAACAGGGGGCATATAATTCACCCCTCCACTTT TRBJ1-6 TRBD1 NA TRBV19 16
CASSPGTSPQETQYF TGTGCCAGCAGCCCCGGGACTAGTCCGCAAGAGACCCAGTACTTC TRBJ2-5 TRBD2 few TRBV6-1 15
CAIRLAGGTGELFF TGTGCCATCAGACTAGCGGGAGGCACCGGGGAGCTGTTTTTT TRBJ2-2 TRBD2 NA TRBV6-6 14
CASEGHLFYEQYF TGTGCCAGCGAGGGACACCTTTTCTACGAGCAGTACTTC TRBJ2-7 NA NA TRBV2 13
CATSRAGLPALNEQYF TGTGCCACCAGCAGAGCTGGACTACCCGCCCTTAACGAGCAGTACTTC TRBJ2-7 NA NA TRBV15 16
CASSWGLRQGIGTEAFF TGTGCCAGCAGCTGGGGACTCCGACAGGGGATTGGCACTGAAGCTTTCTTT TRBJ1-1 TRBD1 NA TRBV14 17
CASSLGGTGANNEQFF TGTGCCAGCAGCTTAGGAGGGACAGGGGCTAACAATGAGCAGTTCTTC TRBJ2-1 TRBD1 NA TRBV11-3 16
CASSNLGDEQFF TGTGCCAGCAGCAATCTTGGGGATGAGCAGTTCTTC TRBJ2-1 NA few TRBV7-9 12
CASSPQGHTDTQYF TGTGCCAGCAGTCCACAGGGCCACACAGATACGCAGTATTTT TRBJ2-3 NA NA TRBV6-4 14
CASRPRLAGGYQETQYF TGTGCCAGCAGGCCTAGACTAGCGGGAGGCTACCAAGAGACCCAGTACTTC TRBJ2-5 TRBD2 NA TRBV7-3 17
CASSDKPYYEQYF TGTGCCAGCAGTGATAAACCTTACTACGAGCAGTACTTC TRBJ2-7 NA NA TRBV6-1 13
CASSPLQAGASYEQYF TGTGCCAGCTCACCCCTTCAAGCGGGGGCAAGCTACGAGCAGTACTTC TRBJ2-7 TRBD2 NA TRBV18 16
CASSWGVVAGGPSYNEQFF TGTGCCAGCAGCTGGGGGGTGGTAGCGGGAGGGCCTTCCTACAATGAGCAGTTCTTC TRBJ2-1 TRBD2 NA TRBV7-2 19
CASSLGGVRTDTQYF TGTGCCAGCAGCTTAGGGGGCGTTCGCACAGATACGCAGTATTTT TRBJ2-3 NA many TRBV7-2 15
CASGRGATDTQYF TGTGCCAGCGGGCGAGGGGCCACAGATACGCAGTATTTT TRBJ2-3 NA NA TRBV6-1 13
CASSLALYGPYEQYF TGTGCCAGCAGTTTAGCGTTATACGGGCCCTACGAGCAGTACTTC TRBJ2-7 NA NA TRBV27 15
CASSLEWGLLSTQYF TGTGCCAGCAGCTTAGAGTGGGGGCTCCTAAGTACCCAGTACTTC TRBJ2-5 NA NA TRBV7-6 15